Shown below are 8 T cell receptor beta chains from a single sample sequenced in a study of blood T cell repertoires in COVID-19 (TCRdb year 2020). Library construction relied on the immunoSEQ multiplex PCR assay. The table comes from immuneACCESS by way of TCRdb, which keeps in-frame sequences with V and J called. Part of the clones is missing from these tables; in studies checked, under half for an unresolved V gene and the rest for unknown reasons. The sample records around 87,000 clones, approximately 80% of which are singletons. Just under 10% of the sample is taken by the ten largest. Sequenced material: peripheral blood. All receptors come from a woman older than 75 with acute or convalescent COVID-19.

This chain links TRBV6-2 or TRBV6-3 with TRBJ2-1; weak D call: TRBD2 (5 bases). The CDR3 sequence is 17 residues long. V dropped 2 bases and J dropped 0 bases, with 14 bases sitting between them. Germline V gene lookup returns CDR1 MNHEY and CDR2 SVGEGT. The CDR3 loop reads CASSYALEASSYNEQFF. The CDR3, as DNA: TGTGCCAGCAGTTACGCTTTGGAGGCCAGCTCCTACAATGAGCAGTTCTTC.

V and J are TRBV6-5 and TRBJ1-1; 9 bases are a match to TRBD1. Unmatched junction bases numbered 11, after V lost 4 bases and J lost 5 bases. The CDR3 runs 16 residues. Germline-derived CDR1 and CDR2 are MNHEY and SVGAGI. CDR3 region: CASSSPMGTGRTEAFF. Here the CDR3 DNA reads TGTGCCAGCAGTTCCCCCATGGGGACAGGGCGGACTGAAGCTTTCTTT.

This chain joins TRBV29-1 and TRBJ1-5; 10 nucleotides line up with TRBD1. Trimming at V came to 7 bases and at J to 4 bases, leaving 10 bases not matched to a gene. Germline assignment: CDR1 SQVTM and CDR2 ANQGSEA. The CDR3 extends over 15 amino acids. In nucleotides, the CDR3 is TGCAGCGAGGGACAGGGGAACCGAAGAAATCAGCCCCAGCATTTT. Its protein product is CSEGQGNRRNQPQHF. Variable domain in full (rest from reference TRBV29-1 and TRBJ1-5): SAVISQKPSRDICQRGTSLTIQCQVDSQVTMMFWYRQQPGQSLTLIATANQGSEATYESGFVIDKFPISRPNLTFSTLTVSNMSPEDSSIYLCSEGQGNRRNQPQHFGDGTRLSIL.

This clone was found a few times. The CDR3 spells CASSAGTGAVLYGYTF. CDR3 DNA sequence: TGTGCCAGCTCAGCCGGGACAGGGGCCGTTCTCTATGGCTACACCTTC. The genes are TRBV18 and TRBJ1-2; 10 nucleotides align to TRBD1. This CDR3 has 16 amino acids. J gave up 4 bases and V 5 bases, and 10 bases lay outside the gene matches. Germline CDR1 reads KGHSH; CDR2 reads LQKENI.

The DNA for the CDR3 is TGTGCCAGCAGCTTAAGTAGAGACACTGAAGCTTTCTTT. This translates into CASSLSRDTEAFF. This chain links TRBV13 with TRBJ1-1; D uncertain. Germline-derived CDR1 and CDR2 are PRHDT and FYEKMQ (reference sequence). The CDR3 totals 13 residues. Deletions cut 2 bases from V and 3 bases from J, with 7 bases between.

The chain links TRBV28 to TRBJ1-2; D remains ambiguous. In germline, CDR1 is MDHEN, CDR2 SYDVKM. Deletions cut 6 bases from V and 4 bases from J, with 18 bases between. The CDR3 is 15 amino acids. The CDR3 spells CASRDSGPPFYGYTF. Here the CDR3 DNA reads TGTGCCAGCAGGGACTCCGGGCCTCCCTTCTATGGCTACACCTTC.

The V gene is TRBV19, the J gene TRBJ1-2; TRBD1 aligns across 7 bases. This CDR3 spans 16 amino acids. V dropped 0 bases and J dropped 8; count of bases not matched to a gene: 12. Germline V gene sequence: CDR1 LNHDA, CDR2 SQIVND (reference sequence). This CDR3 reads CASSIDSGTVPRGYTF. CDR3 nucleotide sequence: TGTGCCAGTAGTATAGATTCCGGGACAGTACCTAGGGGCTACACCTTC.

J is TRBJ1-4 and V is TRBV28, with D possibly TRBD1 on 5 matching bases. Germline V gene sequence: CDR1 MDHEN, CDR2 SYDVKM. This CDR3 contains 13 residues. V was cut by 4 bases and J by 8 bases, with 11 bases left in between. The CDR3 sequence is CASSSGGGEKLFF. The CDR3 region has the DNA TGTGCCAGCAGTTCGGGGGGAGGGGAAAAACTGTTTTTT.